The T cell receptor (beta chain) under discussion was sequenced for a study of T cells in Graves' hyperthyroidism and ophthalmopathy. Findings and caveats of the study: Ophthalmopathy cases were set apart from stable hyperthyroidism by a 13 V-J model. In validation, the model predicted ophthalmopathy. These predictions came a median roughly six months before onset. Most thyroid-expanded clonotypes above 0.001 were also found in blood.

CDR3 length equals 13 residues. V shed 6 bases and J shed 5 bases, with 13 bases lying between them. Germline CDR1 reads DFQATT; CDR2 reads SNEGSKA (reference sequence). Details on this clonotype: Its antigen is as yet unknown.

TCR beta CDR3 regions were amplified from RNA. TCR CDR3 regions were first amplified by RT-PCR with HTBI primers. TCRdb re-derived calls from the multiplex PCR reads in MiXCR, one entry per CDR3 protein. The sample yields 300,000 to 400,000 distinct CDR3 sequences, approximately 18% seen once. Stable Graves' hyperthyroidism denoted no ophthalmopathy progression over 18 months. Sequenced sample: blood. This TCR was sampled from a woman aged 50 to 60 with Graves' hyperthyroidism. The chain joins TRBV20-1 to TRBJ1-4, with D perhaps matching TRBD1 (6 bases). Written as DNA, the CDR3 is TGCAGTGCAACAGACAGGCCCAATGAAAAACTGTTTTTT. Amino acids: CSATDRPNEKLFF.